This T cell receptor beta chain was sequenced during a study of Ad26.COV2.S vaccination and SARS-CoV-2 variants. The repertoire was sequenced with immunoSEQ multiplex PCR; TCRdb's copy has only in-frame clones and lacks some. The sample records fewer than 900,000 clones, more than 70% being singletons. This clone occurred once. The CDR3 consists of 16 residues. V was cut by 7 bases and J by 4 bases, with 23 bases left in between. Germline lookup yields CDR1 SQVTM and CDR2 ANQGSEA. Described treatment: roughly 20 received Ad26.COV2.S at low or high dose, single or two shots; about 5 received placebo; per-sample allocation not given. Sampling was done on day 63 after the first vaccine or placebo injection.

This receptor was taken from a person between 18 and 60 years old who received the Ad26.COV2.S COVID-19 vaccine or a placebo. Material: peripheral blood, obtained in a trial of Ad26.COV2.S vaccine versus placebo. J is TRBJ2-1 and V is TRBV29-1; D ambiguous. The chain's CDR3 is CSAAVNPPPLYNEQFF. The CDR3 nucleotides read TGCAGCGCCGCAGTTAACCCCCCCCCGCTATACAATGAGCAGTTCTTC.